This TCR beta chain was found in a study of blood T cell repertoires in COVID-19. In the study overall: Material from acute and convalescent COVID-19 was sourced from the United States, Italy and Spain. Sample material is recorded as cDNA or gDNA derived from T cells, B-cell-depleted T cells, or PBMCs.

A Seattle source enrolled patients during active infection and followed them longitudinally. As handled by the study authors: Estimates of nucleated cell counts were drawn from the amplification of reference gene primers. The table came from immunoSEQ multiplex PCR; TCRdb's copy has only in-frame clones and leaves some out. V, J and clone size are taken as reported in that table, and D and trimming were inferred from the DNA itself. The repertoire consists of some 200,000 clones, with approximately 83% occurring once and the leading ten covering roughly 1.2%. The J segment lost 6 bases and the V segment lost 4 bases, leaving 11 bases of the junction unmatched. The CDR3 covers 15 residues. Germline CDR1 and CDR2: LNHDA and SQIVND (reference sequence).

This TCR was sampled from a woman aged 30 to 39 with COVID-19, enrolled during active disease. The sequenced sample consisted of peripheral blood. The J gene is TRBJ1-1, the V gene TRBV19; 7 nucleotides line up with TRBD1. CDR3 amino acids: CASSTDRASRAEAFF. The CDR3 DNA reads as TGTGCCAGTAGTACAGACAGGGCCTCAAGGGCTGAAGCTTTCTTT.